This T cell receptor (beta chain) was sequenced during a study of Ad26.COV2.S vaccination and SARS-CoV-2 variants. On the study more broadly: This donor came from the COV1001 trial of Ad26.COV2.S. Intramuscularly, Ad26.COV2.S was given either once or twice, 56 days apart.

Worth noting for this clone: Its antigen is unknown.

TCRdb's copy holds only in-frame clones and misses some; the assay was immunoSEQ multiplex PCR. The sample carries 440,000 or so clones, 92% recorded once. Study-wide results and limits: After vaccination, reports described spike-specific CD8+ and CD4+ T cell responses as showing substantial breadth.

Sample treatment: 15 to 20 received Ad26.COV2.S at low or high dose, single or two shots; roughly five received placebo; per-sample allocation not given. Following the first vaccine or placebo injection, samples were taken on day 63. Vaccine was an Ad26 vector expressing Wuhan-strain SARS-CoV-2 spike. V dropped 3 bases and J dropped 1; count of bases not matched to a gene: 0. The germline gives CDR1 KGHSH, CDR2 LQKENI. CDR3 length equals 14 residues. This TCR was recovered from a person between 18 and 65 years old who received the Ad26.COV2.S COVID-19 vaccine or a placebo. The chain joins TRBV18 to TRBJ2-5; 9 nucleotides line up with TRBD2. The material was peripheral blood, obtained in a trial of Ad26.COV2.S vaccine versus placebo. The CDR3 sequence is CASSPGLAQETQYF. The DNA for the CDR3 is TGTGCCAGCTCACCGGGACTAGCCCAAGAGACCCAGTACTTC.